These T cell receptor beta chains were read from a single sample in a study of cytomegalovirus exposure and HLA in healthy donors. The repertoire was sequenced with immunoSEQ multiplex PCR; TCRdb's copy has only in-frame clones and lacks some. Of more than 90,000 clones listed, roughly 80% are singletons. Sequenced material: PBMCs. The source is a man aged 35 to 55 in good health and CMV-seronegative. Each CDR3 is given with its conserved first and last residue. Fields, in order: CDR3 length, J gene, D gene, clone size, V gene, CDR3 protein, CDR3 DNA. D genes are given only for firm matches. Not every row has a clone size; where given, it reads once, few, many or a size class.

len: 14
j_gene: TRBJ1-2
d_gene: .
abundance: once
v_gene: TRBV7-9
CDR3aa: CSSSLSQGNYGYTF
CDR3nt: TGTTCCAGCAGCTTAAGCCAGGGTAACTATGGCTACACCTTC

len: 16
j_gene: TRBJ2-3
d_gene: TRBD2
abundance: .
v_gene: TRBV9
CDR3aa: CASSGGLALSTDTQYF
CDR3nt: TGTGCCAGCAGCGGGGGACTAGCGCTAAGCACAGATACGCAGTATTTT

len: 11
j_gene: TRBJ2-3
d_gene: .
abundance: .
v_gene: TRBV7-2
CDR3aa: CASSLTDTQYF
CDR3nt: TGTGCCAGCAGCCTCACAGATACGCAGTATTTT

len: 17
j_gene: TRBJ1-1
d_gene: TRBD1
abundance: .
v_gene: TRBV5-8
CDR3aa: CASSFAHVGQGATEAFF
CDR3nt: TGTGCCAGCAGCTTTGCCCACGTCGGACAGGGTGCCACTGAAGCTTTCTTT

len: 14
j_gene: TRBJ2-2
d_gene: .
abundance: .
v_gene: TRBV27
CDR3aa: CASSLHANTGELFF
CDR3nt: TGTGCCAGCAGTTTACATGCGAACACCGGGGAGCTGTTTTTT

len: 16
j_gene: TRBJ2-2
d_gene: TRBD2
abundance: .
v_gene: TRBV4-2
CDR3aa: CASSQALGGYTGELFF
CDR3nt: TGTGCCAGCAGCCAAGCTTTGGGAGGGTATACCGGGGAGCTGTTTTTT

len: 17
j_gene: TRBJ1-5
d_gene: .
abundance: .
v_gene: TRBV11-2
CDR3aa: CASSLSRETYSNQPQHF
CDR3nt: TGTGCCAGCAGCTTATCTAGAGAGACTTATAGCAATCAGCCCCAGCATTTT

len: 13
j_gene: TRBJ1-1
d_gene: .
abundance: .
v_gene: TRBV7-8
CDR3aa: CASSLGIQGLAFF
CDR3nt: TGTGCCAGCAGCTTAGGCATCCAGGGGTTGGCTTTCTTT

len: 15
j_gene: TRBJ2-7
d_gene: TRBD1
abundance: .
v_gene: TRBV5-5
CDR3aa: CASSVTGTGRFEQYF
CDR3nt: TGTGCCAGCAGCGTGACCGGGACAGGGAGGTTCGAGCAGTACTTC

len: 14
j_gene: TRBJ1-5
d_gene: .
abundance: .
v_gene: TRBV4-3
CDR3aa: CASSQDRGNQPQHF
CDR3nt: TGCGCCAGCAGCCAAGACCGGGGAAATCAGCCCCAGCATTTT

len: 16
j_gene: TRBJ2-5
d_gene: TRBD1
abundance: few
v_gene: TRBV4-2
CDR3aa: CASSPGGQGAGETQYF
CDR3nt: TGTGCCAGCAGCCCGGGGGGACAGGGGGCGGGGGAGACCCAGTACTTC

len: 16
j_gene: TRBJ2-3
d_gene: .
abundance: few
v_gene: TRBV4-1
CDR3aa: CASSRTHSGSTDTQYF
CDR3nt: TGCGCCAGCAGCCGGACCCACAGCGGGAGCACAGATACGCAGTATTTT

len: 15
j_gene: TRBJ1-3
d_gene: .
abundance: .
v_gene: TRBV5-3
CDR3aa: CARSPDTFSGNTIYF
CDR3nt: TGTGCCAGAAGCCCCGACACTTTCTCTGGAAACACCATATATTTT

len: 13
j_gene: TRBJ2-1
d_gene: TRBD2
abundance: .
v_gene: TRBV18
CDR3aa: CASSATSGGEQFF
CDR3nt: TGTGCCAGCTCAGCTACTAGCGGGGGTGAGCAGTTCTTC

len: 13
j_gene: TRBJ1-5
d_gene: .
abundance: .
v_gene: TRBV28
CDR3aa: CASVVRANQPQHF
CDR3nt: TGTGCCAGCGTTGTGAGGGCAAATCAGCCCCAGCATTTT

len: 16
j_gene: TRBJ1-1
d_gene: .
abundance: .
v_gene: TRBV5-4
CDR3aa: CASSTTGHPMNTEAFF
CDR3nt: TGTGCCAGCAGCACAACAGGGCACCCTATGAACACTGAAGCTTTCTTT

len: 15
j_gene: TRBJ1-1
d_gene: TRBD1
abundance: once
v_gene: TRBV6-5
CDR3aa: CASSYRGQVNTEAFF
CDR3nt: TGTGCCAGCAGTTATAGGGGGCAGGTGAACACTGAAGCTTTCTTT

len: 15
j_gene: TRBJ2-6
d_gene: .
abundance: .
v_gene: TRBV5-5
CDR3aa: CASSSAGVGANVLTF
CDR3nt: TGTGCCAGCAGCTCCGCAGGGGTTGGGGCCAACGTCCTGACTTTC

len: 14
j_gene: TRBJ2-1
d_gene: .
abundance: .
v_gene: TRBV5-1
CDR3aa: CASTGDGSYNEQFF
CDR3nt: TGCGCCAGCACGGGGGACGGGTCCTACAATGAGCAGTTCTTC

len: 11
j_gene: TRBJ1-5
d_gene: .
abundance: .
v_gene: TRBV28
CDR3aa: CASSADSRQHF
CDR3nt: TGTGCCAGCAGTGCCGACAGCCGCCAGCATTTT

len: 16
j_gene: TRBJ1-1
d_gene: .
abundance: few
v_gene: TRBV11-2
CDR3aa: CASSLDAEGVGTEAFF
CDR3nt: TGTGCCAGCAGCTTAGATGCCGAGGGGGTTGGCACTGAAGCTTTCTTT

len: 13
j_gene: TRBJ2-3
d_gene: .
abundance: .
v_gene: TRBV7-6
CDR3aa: CASSLELTDTQYF
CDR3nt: TGTGCCAGCAGCTTAGAGCTCACAGATACGCAGTATTTT

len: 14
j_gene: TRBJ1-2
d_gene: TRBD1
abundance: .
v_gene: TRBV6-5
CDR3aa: CASSRDREGYGYTF
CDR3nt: TGTGCCAGCAGCCGCGACAGGGAAGGTTATGGCTACACCTTC

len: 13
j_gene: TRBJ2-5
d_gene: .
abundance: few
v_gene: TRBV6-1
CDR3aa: CASSPTIPGAQYF
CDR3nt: TGTGCCAGCAGTCCGACCATCCCAGGGGCCCAGTACTTC

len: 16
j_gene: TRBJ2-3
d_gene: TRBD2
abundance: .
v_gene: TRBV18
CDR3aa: CASSPPSSGGKDTQYF
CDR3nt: TGTGCCAGCTCACCACCTTCTAGCGGGGGGAAAGATACGCAGTATTTT

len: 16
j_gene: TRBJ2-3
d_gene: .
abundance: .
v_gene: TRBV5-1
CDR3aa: CASSLAPAGIGDTQYF
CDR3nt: TGCGCCAGCAGCTTGGCCCCCGCGGGGATTGGGGATACGCAGTATTTT

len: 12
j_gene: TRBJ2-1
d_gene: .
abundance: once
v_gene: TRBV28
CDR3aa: CASRAIANEQFF
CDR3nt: TGTGCCAGCAGGGCCATCGCCAATGAGCAGTTCTTC

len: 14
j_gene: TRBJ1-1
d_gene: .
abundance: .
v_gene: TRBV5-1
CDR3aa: CASSSGQRNTEAFF
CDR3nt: TGCGCCAGCAGCTCGGGACAACGGAACACTGAAGCTTTCTTT

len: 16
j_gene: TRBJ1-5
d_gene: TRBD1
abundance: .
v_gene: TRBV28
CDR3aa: CASVLGTGYSNQPQHF
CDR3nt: TGTGCCAGCGTCCTGGGGACAGGGTATAGCAATCAGCCCCAGCATTTT

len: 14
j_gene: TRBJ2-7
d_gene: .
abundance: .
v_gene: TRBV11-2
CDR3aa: CASSLVFQTYEQYF
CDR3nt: TGTGCCAGCAGCTTAGTTTTCCAAACCTACGAGCAGTACTTC

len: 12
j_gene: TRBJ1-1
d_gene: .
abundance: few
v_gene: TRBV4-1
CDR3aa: CASSQDLREAFF
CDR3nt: TGCGCCAGCAGCCAAGACCTGCGGGAAGCTTTCTTT

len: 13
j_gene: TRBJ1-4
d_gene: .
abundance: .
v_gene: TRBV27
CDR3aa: CASSLRQNEKLFF
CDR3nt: TGTGCCAGCAGTTTACGACAGAATGAAAAACTGTTTTTT

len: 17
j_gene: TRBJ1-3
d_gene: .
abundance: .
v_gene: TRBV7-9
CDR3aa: CASSLAGTRPSGNTIYF
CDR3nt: TGTGCCAGCAGCTTAGCGGGGACACGACCCTCTGGAAACACCATATATTTT

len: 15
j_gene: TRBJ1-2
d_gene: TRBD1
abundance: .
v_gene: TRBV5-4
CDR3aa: CASSSSVQGVYGYTF
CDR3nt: TGTGCCAGCAGCTCTTCCGTACAGGGGGTATATGGCTACACCTTC

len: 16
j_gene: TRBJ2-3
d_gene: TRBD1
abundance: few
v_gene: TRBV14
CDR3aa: CASSQGGTVAGDTQYF
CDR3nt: TGTGCCAGCAGCCAAGGTGGGACAGTGGCTGGAGATACGCAGTATTTT

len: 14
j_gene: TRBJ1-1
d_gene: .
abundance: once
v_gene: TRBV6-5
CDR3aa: CASTEAGAHTEAFF
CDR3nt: TGTGCCAGCACCGAAGCAGGGGCGCACACTGAAGCTTTCTTT

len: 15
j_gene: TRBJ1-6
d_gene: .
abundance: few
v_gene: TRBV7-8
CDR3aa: CASRGSVQGGSPLHF
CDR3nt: TGTGCCAGCAGGGGGTCCGTTCAGGGCGGTTCACCCCTCCACTTT

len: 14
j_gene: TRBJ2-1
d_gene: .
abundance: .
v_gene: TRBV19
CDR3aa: CASSPVSSYNEQFF
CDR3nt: TGTGCCAGCTCCCCGGTATCCTCCTACAATGAGCAGTTCTTC

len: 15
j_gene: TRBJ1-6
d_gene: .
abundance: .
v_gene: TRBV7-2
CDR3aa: CASSLMQGNNSPLHF
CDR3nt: TGTGCCAGCAGCTTGATGCAGGGGAATAATTCACCCCTCCACTTT

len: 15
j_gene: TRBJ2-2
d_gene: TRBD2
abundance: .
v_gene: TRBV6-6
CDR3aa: CASSYPSGEVGELFF
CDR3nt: TGTGCCAGCAGTTACCCTAGCGGGGAGGTAGGGGAGCTGTTTTTT

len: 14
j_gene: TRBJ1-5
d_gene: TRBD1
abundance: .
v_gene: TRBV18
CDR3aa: CASSTQTGNQPQHF
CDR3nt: TGTGCCAGCTCCACCCAGACAGGGAATCAGCCCCAGCATTTT

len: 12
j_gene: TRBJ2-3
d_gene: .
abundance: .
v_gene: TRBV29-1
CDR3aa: CSVEGSTDTQYF
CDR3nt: TGCAGCGTTGAGGGCAGCACAGATACGCAGTATTTT

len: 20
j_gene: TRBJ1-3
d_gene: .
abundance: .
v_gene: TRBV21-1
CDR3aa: CASSKPMRQGAQSSGNTIYF
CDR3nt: TGTGCCAGCAGCAAACCCATGCGACAGGGGGCCCAAAGCTCTGGAAACACCATATATTTT

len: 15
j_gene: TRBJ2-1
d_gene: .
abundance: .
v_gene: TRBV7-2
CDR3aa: CASSLGSSWDNEQFF
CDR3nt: TGTGCCAGCAGCTTAGGGAGTTCCTGGGACAATGAGCAGTTCTTC

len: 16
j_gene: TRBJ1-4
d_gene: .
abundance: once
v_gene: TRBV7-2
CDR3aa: CASSLGWGGIGEKLFF
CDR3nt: TGTGCCAGCAGCTTAGGGTGGGGGGGAATCGGGGAAAAACTGTTTTTT

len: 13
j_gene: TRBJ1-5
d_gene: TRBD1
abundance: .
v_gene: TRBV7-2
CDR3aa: CASSGTGDQPQHF
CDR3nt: TGTGCCAGCAGCGGTACAGGGGATCAGCCCCAGCATTTT